The 16 T cell receptor beta chains below all came from one sample that was sequenced in a study of control samples from healthy donors and cancer patients. The assay was immunoSEQ multiplex PCR, and TCRdb's table has in-frame clones only and misses some. This sample yields roughly 150,000 clones, of which about 93% are seen a single time; 2% to 2.5% belongs to the top ten. The sample consisted of blood. Receptors originate from a middle-aged man in good health.

The chain recombines TRBV6-5 with TRBJ1-1, with a possible D match to TRBD1 (5 bases). Trimming removed 7 bases at V and 1 base at J, with 13 bases between. Germline V gene lookup returns CDR1 MNHEY and CDR2 SVGAGI. The CDR3 consists of 14 residues. Here the CDR3 DNA reads TGTGCCAGCACCGTTAGGGGCAAGAACACTGAAGCTTTCTTT. This translates into CASTVRGKNTEAFF.

The chain uses TRBV6-2 or TRBV6-3 and TRBJ1-5, with unresolved D. V lost 0 bases and J 6 bases, leaving 6 bases between the germline ends. The CDR3 loop spans 13 amino acids. CDR1 is MNHEY, CDR2 SVGEGT, per germline. The CDR3 sequence is CASSYSDIQPQHF. The CDR3 nucleotides are TGTGCCAGCAGTTACTCGGATATTCAGCCCCAGCATTTT.

In its sample, this clone was seen once. J is TRBJ2-1 and V is TRBV18; TRBD2 matches at 10 bases. Germline V CDR1 and CDR2: KGHSH, LQKENI. The V gene end was trimmed by 4 bases and the J gene end by 10 bases; junction bases not matched to a gene: 22. The CDR3 has 19 amino acids. CDR3 sequence reads: CASSRSPIGASGRVGEQFF. The CDR3 nucleotides read TGTGCCAGCTCACGATCACCAATAGGGGCTAGCGGGAGAGTTGGAGAGCAGTTCTTC.

In this sample, this clone turned up once. The chain links TRBV7-9 to TRBJ1-4; 11 nucleotides match TRBD1. This CDR3 is 16 amino acids long. Germline V gives CDR1 SEHNR, CDR2 FQNEAQ (reference sequence). Trimming took 4 bases from V and 7 from J; bases not matched to a gene: 8. Here the CDR3 reads CASSSPGGQGVEKLFF. In DNA, the CDR3 is TGTGCCAGCAGCTCCCCCGGGGGACAGGGGGTTGAAAAACTGTTTTTT.

V and J are TRBV4-1 and TRBJ2-7, with 9 nucleotides matching TRBD1. The V gene end was trimmed by 1 base and the J gene end by 1 base; junction bases not matched to a gene: 2. This CDR3 is 15 amino acids long. Germline V gene lookup returns CDR1 MGHRA and CDR2 YSYEKL. The CDR3 region is CASSQGQGGSYEQYF. The CDR3 DNA reads TGCGCCAGCAGCCAAGGACAGGGGGGTTCCTACGAGCAGTACTTC.

CDR3: CASSRGTDSSYEQYF. CDR3 in DNA: TGTGCCAGCAGCAGAGGGACAGACAGCTCCTACGAGCAGTACTTC. The chain couples TRBV5-4 to TRBJ2-7; 7 bases fit TRBD1. From germline, CDR1 is SGHNT and CDR2 YYREEE (reference sequence). This CDR3 contains 15 residues. V shed 4 bases and J 0 bases; nucleotides not matched to a gene: 7.

V usage is TRBV5-5 and J usage is TRBJ1-1; D is perhaps TRBD1 (6 bases). Trimming cost V 2 bases and J 2 bases, with 16 bases left between them. There are 16 residues in the CDR3. Looked up from germline, CDR1 is SGHKS and CDR2 is YYEKEE (reference sequence). The CDR3 loop reads CASSLLPGVGNTEAFF. The CDR3 bases are TGTGCCAGCAGCTTATTGCCAGGGGTCGGAAACACTGAAGCTTTCTTT.

The genes are TRBV12-2 and TRBJ2-7; no DNA check was done on the table's D call, TRBD2. TRBV12-2 counts as a pseudogene. The CDR3 contains 17 residues. CDR3 DNA: TGTGCAAGTCGCTTAGCTACCAGCATGGTCCGGGGGTACGAGCAGTACTTC. Protein: CASRLATSMVRGYEQYF.

The V gene is TRBV7-9, the J gene TRBJ1-1; D call uncertain. The CDR3 has 13 residues. Trimming shortened V by 3 bases and J by 0 bases, and 5 bases separated the two germline ends. Per the germline V gene, CDR1 is SEHNR and CDR2 is FQNEAQ (reference sequence). CDR3: CASSFGLNTEAFF. The DNA for the CDR3 is TGTGCCAGCAGCTTTGGGCTGAACACTGAAGCTTTCTTT.

V is TRBV14 and J is TRBJ1-6, with unresolved D. Trimming shortened V by 0 bases and J by 7 bases, and 10 bases separated the two germline ends. Germline CDR1 SGHDN, CDR2 FVKESK. CDR3 size: 15 residues. In DNA, the CDR3 is TGTGCCAGCAGCCAAGAGGCAGGTCCAAATTCACCCCTCCACTTT. It yields the protein CASSQEAGPNSPLHF. Full variable domain (missing parts from reference TRBV14 and TRBJ1-6): EAGVTQFPSHSVIEKGQTVTLRCDPISGHDNLYWYRRVMGKEIKFLLHFVKESKQDESGMPNNRFLAERTGGTYSTLKVQPAELEDSGVYFCASSQEAGPNSPLHFGNGTRLTVT.

The J gene is TRBJ2-7, the V gene TRBV3-1 (or the pseudogene TRBV3-2), with D perhaps matching TRBD1 (6 bases). V was shortened by 2 bases and J by 6 bases, with 14 bases between the two germline ends. The CDR3 totals 14 residues. The germline V gene encodes CDR1 LGHDT and CDR2 YNNKEL (reference sequence). Written as DNA, the CDR3 is TGTGCCAGCAGCCAATTCGGGGTCAGGGGCGAGCAGTACTTC. It codes for CASSQFGVRGEQYF.

The chain couples TRBV28 to TRBJ2-3, with 12 bases aligning to TRBD1. J was trimmed by 11 bases and V by 9 bases; bases with no gene match: 12. This CDR3 contains 14 residues. Germline assignment: CDR1 MDHEN and CDR2 SYDVKM. The CDR3 is CASSQGQGAWEQYF. The CDR3 region has the DNA TGTGCCAGTTCCCAGGGACAGGGGGCATGGGAGCAGTATTTT.

A few counts support this clone. The V gene is TRBV28, the J gene TRBJ1-4, with D maybe TRBD1 (5 bases). This CDR3 has 15 amino acids. The germline V and J ends were trimmed by 6 bases and 0 bases, with 11 bases remaining between them. The V gene's germline CDR1 is MDHEN and CDR2 SYDVKM. The DNA for the CDR3 is TGTGCCAGCAGAAGGGGTGGGGCAACTAATGAAAAACTGTTTTTT. Translated: CASRRGGATNEKLFF.

There are a few counts of this clone. The genes are TRBV5-1 and TRBJ2-3, with D unclear. Per germline, CDR1 SGHRS and CDR2 YFSETQ. The CDR3 is 16 amino acids. Between the trimmed V and J ends, which lost 0 bases and 2 bases, there was a span of 13 bases. The CDR3 loop is CASSLALGQHTDTQYF. The CDR3 DNA reads TGCGCCAGCAGCTTGGCATTGGGTCAGCACACAGATACGCAGTATTTT.

V usage is TRBV10-1 and J usage is TRBJ2-2; 12 bases align to TRBD1. The junction had 4 bases not matched to a gene; V was cut back by 6 bases and J by 2 bases. Germline V gene data show CDR1 as WNHNN and CDR2 as SYGVQD (reference sequence). There are 16 residues in the CDR3. CDR3 sequence (DNA): TGCGCCAGCAGCCCGGGACAGGGGGCAAACACCGGGGAGCTGTTTTTT. This encodes CASSPGQGANTGELFF.

This chain links TRBV6-5 with TRBJ2-7; weak D call: TRBD2 (6 bases). The CDR3 is 11 amino acids. V lost 5 bases and J lost 6, with 8 bases in between. Germline values: CDR1 MNHEY, CDR2 SVGAGI. The CDR3 loop reads CASSNGGEQYF. The CDR3 nucleotides are TGTGCCAGCAGTAACGGGGGCGAGCAGTACTTC.